This TCR beta chain comes out of a study of cytomegalovirus exposure and HLA in healthy donors. Study information: Both the roughly 120 validation repertoires and the roughly 640 first-cohort repertoires used the same platform, as reported by a later analysis. Findings of the study overall: Subsequent analysis revealed that first-cohort TCR clusters tended to co-occur in the 120 or so validation repertoires. Cytomegalovirus association was assigned to 150 to 200 TCR beta chains. Among the CMV-associated chains, a few were confirmed in vitro as specific for CMV antigens.

Using immunoSEQ multiplex PCR, the repertoire was profiled, and TCRdb retains in-frame clones only, with some absent. The table has about 100,000 clones, approximately 96% seen once. The germline gives CDR1 SNHLY, CDR2 FYNNEI. V gave up 2 bases and J gave up 0 bases, with 12 bases separating them. There are 16 residues in the CDR3. As concerns this clone: The antigen is unknown.

The chain employs TRBV2 and TRBJ2-3, with D possibly being TRBD1 (6 bases). Specimen: PBMCs. This clonotype originated in a young woman in good health and CMV-seronegative. The CDR3 DNA reads TGTGCCAGCAGTGAAATTGCAGGGGCTAGCACAGATACGCAGTATTTT. Translation: CASSEIAGASTDTQYF.